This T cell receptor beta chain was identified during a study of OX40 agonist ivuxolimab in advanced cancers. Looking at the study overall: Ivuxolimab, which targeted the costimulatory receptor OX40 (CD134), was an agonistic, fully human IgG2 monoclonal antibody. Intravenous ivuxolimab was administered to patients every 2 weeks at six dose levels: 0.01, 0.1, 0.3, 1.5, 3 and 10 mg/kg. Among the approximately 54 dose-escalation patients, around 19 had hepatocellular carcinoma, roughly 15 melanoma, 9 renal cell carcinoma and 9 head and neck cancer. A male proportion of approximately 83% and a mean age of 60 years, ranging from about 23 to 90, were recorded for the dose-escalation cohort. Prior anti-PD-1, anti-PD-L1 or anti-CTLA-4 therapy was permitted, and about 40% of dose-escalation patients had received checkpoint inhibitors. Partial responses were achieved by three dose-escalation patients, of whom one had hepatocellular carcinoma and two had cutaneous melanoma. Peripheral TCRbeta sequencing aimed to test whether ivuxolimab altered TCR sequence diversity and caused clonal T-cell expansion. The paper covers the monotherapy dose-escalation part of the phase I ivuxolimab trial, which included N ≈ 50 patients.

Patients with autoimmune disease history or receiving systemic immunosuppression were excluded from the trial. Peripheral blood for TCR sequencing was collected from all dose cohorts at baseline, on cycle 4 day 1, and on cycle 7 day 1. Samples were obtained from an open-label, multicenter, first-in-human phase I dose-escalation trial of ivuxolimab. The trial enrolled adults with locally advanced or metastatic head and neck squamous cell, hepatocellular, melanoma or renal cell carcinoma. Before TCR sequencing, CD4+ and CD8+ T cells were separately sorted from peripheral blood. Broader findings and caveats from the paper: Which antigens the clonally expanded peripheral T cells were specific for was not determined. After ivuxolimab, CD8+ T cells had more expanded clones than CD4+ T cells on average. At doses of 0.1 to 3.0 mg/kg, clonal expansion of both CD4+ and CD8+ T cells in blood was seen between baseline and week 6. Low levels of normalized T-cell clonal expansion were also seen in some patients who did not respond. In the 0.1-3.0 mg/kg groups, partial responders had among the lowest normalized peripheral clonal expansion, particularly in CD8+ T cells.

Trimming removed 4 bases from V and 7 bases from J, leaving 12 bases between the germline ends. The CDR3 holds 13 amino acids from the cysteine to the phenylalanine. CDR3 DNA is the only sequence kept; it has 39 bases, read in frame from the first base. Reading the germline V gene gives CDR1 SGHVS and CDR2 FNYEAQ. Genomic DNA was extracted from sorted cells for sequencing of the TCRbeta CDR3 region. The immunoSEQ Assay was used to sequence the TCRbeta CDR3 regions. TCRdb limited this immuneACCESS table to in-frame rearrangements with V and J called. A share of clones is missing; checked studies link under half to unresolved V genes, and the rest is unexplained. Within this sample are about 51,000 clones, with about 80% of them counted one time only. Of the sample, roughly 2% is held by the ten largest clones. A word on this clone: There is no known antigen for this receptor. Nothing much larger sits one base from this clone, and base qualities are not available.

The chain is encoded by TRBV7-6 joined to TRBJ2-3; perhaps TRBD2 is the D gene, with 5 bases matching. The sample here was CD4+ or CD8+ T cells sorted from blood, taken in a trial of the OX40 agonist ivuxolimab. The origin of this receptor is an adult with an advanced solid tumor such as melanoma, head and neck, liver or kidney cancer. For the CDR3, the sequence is CASSSSREYTQYF. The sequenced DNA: TGTGCCAGCAGCTCGAGCCGGGAATATACGCAGTATTTT.